This entry lists 7 T cell receptor beta chains sequenced from one sample in a study of T-cell memory formation after mild COVID-19. TCRdb re-called the 5' RACE reads with MiXCR, one entry per CDR3 protein. The sample lists around 260,000 distinct CDR3 sequences; under 20% were seen once. Sequencing was performed on PBMCs or a T cell subset sorted from them (not recorded which). The receptors originated from a man younger than 35 who had mild COVID-19 (a few samples of this study predate the infection). Cell type and time point are not known.

This chain links TRBV6-5 with TRBJ1-1; D is possibly TRBD1 (5 bases). The germline V and J ends were trimmed by 2 bases and 6 bases, with 16 bases remaining between them. CDR1 MNHEY and CDR2 SVGAGI come from the germline V gene. The CDR3 is 15 residues long. CDR3 region: CASSYRGQLRSEAFF. The CDR3 DNA reads as TGTGCCAGCAGTTACCGGGGCCAATTAAGGTCTGAAGCTTTCTTT.

In this sample, this clonotype turned up a few times. The chain joins TRBV27 to TRBJ1-5; no reliable D call. Trimming removed 3 bases from V and 5 bases from J, with 14 bases in between. Germline lookup yields CDR1 MNHEY and CDR2 SMNVEV (reference sequence). The CDR3 totals 15 residues. The CDR3 is CASSLPEFKDQPQHF. Written as DNA, the CDR3 is TGTGCCAGCAGTTTGCCAGAATTTAAGGATCAGCCCCAGCATTTT.

This clonotype appeared a few times. The CDR3 DNA reads as TGCGCCAGCAGCTGGGGAACAGGGATGGACACTGAAGCTTTCTTT. It is translated as CASSWGTGMDTEAFF. The chain links TRBV5-1 to TRBJ1-1; D is perhaps TRBD1 (6 bases). CDR1 and CDR2 (germline): SGHRS, YFSETQ. The CDR3 has 15 residues. V lost 3 bases and J lost 3, with 15 bases in between.

There are many counts of this clonotype. V is TRBV4-3 and J is TRBJ2-3, with D tentatively TRBD1 (5 bases). The CDR3 is 14 residues long. CDR1 is LGHNA, CDR2 YSLEER, per germline. The germline V and J ends were trimmed by 0 bases and 8 bases, with 12 bases remaining between them. Here the CDR3 DNA reads TGCGCCAGCAGCCAAGATCTGGGCAGGGTTACGCAGTATTTT. This sequence encodes CASSQDLGRVTQYF.

The chain joins TRBV11-2 to TRBJ2-5; TRBD2 might be the D (7 bases). This CDR3 is 15 amino acids long. CDR1 is SGHAT, CDR2 FQNNGV, per germline. V shed 1 base and J shed 4 bases, with 13 bases lying between them. The CDR3, as DNA: TGTGCCAGCAGCTTAGCTGCGGGGGCGGGAGAGACCCAGTACTTC. It translates to CASSLAAGAGETQYF.

This clonotype showed up many times. The V gene is TRBV20-1, the J gene TRBJ2-1; 7 nucleotides match TRBD2. CDR3 size: 14 residues. J gave up 6 bases and V 6 bases, and 11 bases lay outside the gene matches. CDR1 DFQATT and CDR2 SNEGSKA come from the germline V gene (reference sequence). The CDR3 nucleotides are TGCAGTGCCGGACGGGACTATCTGAGCAATGAGCAGTTCTTC. This translates into CSAGRDYLSNEQFF.

The chain uses TRBV20-1 and TRBJ2-2; D gene ambiguous. V was pared by 0 bases and J by 4 bases, with 9 bases between. Per germline, CDR1 DFQATT and CDR2 SNEGSKA (reference sequence). The CDR3 spans 14 residues. The DNA of the CDR3 is TGCAGTGCTAGAGAGCGGTACACCACCGGGGAGCTGTTTTTT. Translated, it gives CSARERYTTGELFF.